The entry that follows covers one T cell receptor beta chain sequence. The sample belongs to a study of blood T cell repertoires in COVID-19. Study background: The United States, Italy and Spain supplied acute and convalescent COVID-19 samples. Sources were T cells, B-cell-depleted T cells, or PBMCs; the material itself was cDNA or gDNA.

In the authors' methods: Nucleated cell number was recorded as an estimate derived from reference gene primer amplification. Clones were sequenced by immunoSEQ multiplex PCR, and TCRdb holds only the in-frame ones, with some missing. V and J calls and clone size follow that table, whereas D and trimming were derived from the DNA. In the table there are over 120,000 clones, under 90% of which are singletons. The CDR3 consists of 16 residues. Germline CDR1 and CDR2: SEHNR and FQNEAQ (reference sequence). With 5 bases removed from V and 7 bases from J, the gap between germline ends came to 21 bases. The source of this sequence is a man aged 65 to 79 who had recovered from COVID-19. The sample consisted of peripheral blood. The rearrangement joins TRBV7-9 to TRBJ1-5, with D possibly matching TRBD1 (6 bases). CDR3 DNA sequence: TGTGCCAGCAGCCCCGGGGGGGGCTCTTCGTGGCAGCCCCAGCATTTT. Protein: CASSPGGGSSWQPQHF.